This TCR beta chain was recorded in a study of control samples from healthy donors and cancer patients. Some clones are missing from TCRdb's copy, which holds only in-frame ones; the method was immunoSEQ multiplex PCR. Of 140,000 or so clones listed, 89% are singletons. V was pared by 3 bases and J by 6 bases, with 17 bases between. CDR1 is SGDLS and CDR2 is YYNGEE in the germline V gene. The CDR3 is 15 residues long. V usage is TRBV9 and J usage is TRBJ2-3; possibly TRBD1 or TRBD2 for D (5 bases each). Sequenced sample: blood. This receptor was taken from a man younger than 45 in good health. This CDR3 is CASSETGLRSDTQYF. CDR3 in DNA: TGTGCCAGCAGCGAGACGGGGCTCCGTTCTGATACGCAGTATTTT.